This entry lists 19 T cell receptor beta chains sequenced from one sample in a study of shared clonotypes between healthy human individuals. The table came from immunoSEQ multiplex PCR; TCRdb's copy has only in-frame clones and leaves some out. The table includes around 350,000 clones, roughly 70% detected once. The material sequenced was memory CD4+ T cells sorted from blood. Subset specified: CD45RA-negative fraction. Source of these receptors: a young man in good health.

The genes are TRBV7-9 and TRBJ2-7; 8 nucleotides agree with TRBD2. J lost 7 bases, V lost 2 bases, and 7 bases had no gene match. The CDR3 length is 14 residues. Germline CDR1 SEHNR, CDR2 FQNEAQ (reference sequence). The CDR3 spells CASSLSGSSGEQYF. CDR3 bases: TGTGCCAGCAGCTTAAGCGGGAGCTCTGGTGAGCAGTACTTC.

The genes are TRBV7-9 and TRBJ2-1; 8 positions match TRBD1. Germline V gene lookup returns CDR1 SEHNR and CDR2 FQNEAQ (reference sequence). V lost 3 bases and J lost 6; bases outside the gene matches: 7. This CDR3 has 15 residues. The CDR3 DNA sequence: TGTGCCAGCAGCTTTGACAGGGGAATTGTCAATGAGCAGTTCTTC. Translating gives CASSFDRGIVNEQFF.

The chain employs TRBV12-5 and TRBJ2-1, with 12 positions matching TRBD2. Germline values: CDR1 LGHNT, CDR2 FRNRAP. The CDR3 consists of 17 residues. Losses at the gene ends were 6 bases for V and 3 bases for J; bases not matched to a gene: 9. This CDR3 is CASGPSTSGSHYNEQFF. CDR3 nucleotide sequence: TGTGCTAGTGGCCCTTCGACTAGCGGGAGCCACTACAATGAGCAGTTCTTC.

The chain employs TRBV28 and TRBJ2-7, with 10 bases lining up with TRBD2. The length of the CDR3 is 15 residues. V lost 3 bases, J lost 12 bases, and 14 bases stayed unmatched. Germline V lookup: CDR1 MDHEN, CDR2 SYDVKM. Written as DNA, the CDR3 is TGTGCCAGCAGTTTCACGACTAGCGGGCGGTATTGGCTGTACTTC. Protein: CASSFTTSGRYWLYF. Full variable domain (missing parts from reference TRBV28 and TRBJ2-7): DVKVTQSSRYLVKRTGEKVFLECVQDMDHENMFWYRQDPGLGLRLIYFSYDVKMKEKGDIPEGYSVSREKKERFSLILESASTNQTSMYLCASSFTTSGRYWLYFGPGTRLTVT.

CDR3 in amino acids: CASSRAGGGTEAFF. In DNA form, the CDR3 reads TGTGCCAGCAGCCGGGCAGGTGGGGGGACTGAAGCTTTCTTT. The rearrangement joins TRBV27 to TRBJ1-1, with a tentative D call TRBD1 (5 bases). CDR1 MNHEY and CDR2 SMNVEV come from the germline V gene (reference sequence). Trimming removed 6 bases from V and 5 bases from J, with 16 bases in between. This CDR3 region has 14 residues.

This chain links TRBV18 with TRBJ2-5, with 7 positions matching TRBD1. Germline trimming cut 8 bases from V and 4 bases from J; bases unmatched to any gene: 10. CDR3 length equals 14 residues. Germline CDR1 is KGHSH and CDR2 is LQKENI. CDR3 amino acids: CASTTTGWGETQYF. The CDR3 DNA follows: TGTGCCAGCACGACGACAGGGTGGGGAGAGACCCAGTACTTC.

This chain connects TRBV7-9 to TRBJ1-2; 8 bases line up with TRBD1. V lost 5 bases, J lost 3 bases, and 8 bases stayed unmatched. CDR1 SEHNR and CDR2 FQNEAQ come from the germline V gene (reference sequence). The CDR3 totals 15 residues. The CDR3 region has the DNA TGTGCCAGCAGCCCAGGGACAGGAGAATACTATGGCTACACCTTC. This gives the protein CASSPGTGEYYGYTF.

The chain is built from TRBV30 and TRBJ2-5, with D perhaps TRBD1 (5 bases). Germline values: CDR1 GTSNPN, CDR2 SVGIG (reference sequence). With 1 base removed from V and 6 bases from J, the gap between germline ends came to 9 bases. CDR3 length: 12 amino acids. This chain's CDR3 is CAWSGAGKTQYF. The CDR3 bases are TGTGCCTGGAGTGGGGCAGGGAAGACCCAGTACTTC.

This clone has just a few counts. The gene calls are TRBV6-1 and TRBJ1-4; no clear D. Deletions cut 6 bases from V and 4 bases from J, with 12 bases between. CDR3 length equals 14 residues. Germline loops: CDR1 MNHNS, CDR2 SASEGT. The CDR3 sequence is CASSKGASNEKLFF. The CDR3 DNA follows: TGTGCCAGCAGCAAAGGAGCTAGTAATGAAAAACTGTTTTTT.

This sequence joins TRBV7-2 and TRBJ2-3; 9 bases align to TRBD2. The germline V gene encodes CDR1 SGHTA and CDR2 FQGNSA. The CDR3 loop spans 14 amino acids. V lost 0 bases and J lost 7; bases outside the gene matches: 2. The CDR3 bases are TGTGCCAGCAGCTTAGCGACTAGCGGCAATACGCAGTATTTT. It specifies CASSLATSGNTQYF.

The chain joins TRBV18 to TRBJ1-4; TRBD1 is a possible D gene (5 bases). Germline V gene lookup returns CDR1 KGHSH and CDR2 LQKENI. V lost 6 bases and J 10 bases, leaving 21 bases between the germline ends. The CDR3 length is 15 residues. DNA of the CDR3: TGTGCCAGCTCCCAGACGGAGGGACGATCAGGAAAACTGTTTTTT. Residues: CASSQTEGRSGKLFF.

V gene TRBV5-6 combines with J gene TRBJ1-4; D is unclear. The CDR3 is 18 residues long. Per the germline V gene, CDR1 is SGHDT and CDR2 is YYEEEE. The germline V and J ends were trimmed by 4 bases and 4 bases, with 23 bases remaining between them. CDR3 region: CASSRRAGRRSDNEKLFF. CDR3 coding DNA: TGTGCCAGCAGCAGGCGGGCCGGTCGGCGGTCCGATAATGAAAAACTGTTTTTT.

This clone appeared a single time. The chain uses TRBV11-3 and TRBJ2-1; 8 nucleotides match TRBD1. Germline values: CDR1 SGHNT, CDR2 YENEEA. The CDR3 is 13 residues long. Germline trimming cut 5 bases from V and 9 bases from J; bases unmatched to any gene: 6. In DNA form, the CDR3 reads TGTGCCAGCAGCCCGGACAGGGCGGGTGAGCAGTTCTTC. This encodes CASSPDRAGEQFF.

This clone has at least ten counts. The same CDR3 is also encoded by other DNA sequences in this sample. CDR3 region: CASSLAGSHTGELFF. The CDR3 nucleotides read TGTGCCAGCAGCTTGGCGGGATCCCACACCGGGGAGCTGTTTTTT. V is TRBV5-4 and J is TRBJ2-2; tentative D call: TRBD2 (5 bases). V was pared by 0 bases and J by 3 bases, with 9 bases between. From germline, CDR1 is SGHNT and CDR2 YYREEE (reference sequence). This CDR3 region has 15 residues.

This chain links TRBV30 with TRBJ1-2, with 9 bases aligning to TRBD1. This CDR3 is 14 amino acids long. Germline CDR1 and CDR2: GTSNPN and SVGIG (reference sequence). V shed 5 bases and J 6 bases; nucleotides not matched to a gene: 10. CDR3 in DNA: TGTGCCTGGGAAACCGGGACAGGGAGTAATGGCTACACCTTC. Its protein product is CAWETGTGSNGYTF. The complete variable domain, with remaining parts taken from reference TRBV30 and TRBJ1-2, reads SQTIHQWPATLVQPVGSPLSLECTVEGTSNPNLYWYRQAAGRGLQLLFYSVGIGQISSEVPQNLSASRPQDRQFILSSKKLLLSDSGFYLCAWETGTGSNGYTFGSGTRLTVV.

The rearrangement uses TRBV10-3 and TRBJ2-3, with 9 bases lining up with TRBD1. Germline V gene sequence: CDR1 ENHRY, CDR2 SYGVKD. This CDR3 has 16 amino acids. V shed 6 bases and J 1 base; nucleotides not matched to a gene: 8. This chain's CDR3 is CAISLQGAHGTDTQYF. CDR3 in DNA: TGTGCCATCAGCCTACAGGGGGCGCACGGCACAGATACGCAGTATTTT.

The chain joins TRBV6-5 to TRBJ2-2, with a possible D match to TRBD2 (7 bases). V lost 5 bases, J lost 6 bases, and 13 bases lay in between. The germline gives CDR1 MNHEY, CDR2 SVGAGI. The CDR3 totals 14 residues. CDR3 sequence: CASSPQGGAGELFF. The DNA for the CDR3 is TGTGCCAGCAGTCCCCAAGGGGGGGCCGGGGAGCTGTTTTTT.

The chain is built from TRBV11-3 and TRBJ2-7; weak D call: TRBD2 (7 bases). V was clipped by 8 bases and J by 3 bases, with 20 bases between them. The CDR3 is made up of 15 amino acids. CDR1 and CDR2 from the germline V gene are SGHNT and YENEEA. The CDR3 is CASSKGGGALYEQYF. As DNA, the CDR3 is TGTGCCAGCTCCAAAGGGGGGGGCGCCCTCTACGAGCAGTACTTC.

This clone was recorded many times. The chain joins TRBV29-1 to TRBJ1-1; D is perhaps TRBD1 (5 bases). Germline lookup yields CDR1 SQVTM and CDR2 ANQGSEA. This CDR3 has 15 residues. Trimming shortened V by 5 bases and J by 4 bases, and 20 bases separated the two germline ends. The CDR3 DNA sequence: TGCAGCGTTCAAGGGGCAGGGAAAGGGGCCACTGAAGCTTTCTTT. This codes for CSVQGAGKGATEAFF.